This T cell receptor (beta chain) was captured in a study of vaccination and CD4 T cells after COVID-19. Treatment reported: roughly 10-day PBMC culture with coronavirus spike peptide pools or control peptides (ViraFEST assay). Prior to the COVID-19 pandemic (2011-2018), the unexposed donor's CD4+ T cells were collected. This clonotype came up a few times. Its antigen is currently unknown. The Oncomine TCR Beta short-read assay sequenced DNA from cultured CD4+ T cells. TCRdb reprocessed the PCR reads with MiXCR, giving one entry per CDR3 protein. The sample lists about 5,500 distinct CDR3 sequences, approximately 40% occurring once. The CDR3 runs 14 residues. The germline V gene has CDR1 SQVTM and CDR2 ANQGSEA. With 5 bases clipped from V and 7 bases from J, the junction kept 8 bases outside the gene matches.

The chain joins TRBV29-1 to TRBJ1-5, with 10 bases lining up with TRBD1. This sequence was found in a human donor in good health. The sequenced material came from CD4+ T cells from blood, cultured in vitro. In DNA form, the CDR3 reads TGCAGCGTTTCCGGGACAGGGGTTGACCAGCCCCAGCATTTT. Encoded protein: CSVSGTGVDQPQHF.